The sequence of this T cell receptor (beta chain) was determined in a study of lymphopenia after photon versus proton radiotherapy. Notes on this clone: The target antigen is unknown.

The CDR3 extends over 14 amino acids. Per germline, CDR1 SEHNR and CDR2 FQNEAQ (reference sequence). The trim removed 6 bases at V and 0 bases at J, leaving 5 bases unmatched. The method was immunoSEQ multiplex PCR; TCRdb's version includes in-frame clones alone and lacks a portion of them. The table records 150,000 to 200,000 clones, roughly nine tenths of them present only once. Study results and caveats: In patients who died, overall survival fell as post-nadir TCR diversity dropped more. Photon-treated patients lost naive T cells and TCR diversity; proton-treated stayed stable. Oligoclonal CD8+ Temra expansion after nadir drove photon patients' diversity drop.

The chain is built from TRBV7-9 and TRBJ2-7, with 7 bases aligning to TRBD1. The source material was peripheral blood, sampled from a patient treated with photon-based radiotherapy. The sequence derives from a man between 50 and 59 years old with gastric cancer. The CDR3 DNA sequence: TGTGCCAGCAGTCCACAGGGGTCCTCCTACGAGCAGTACTTC. Translation gives CASSPQGSSYEQYF.